The rows below give T cell receptor beta chains drawn from one sample of a study of PD-1 blockade in classical Hodgkin lymphoma. Produced via immunoSEQ multiplex PCR; TCRdb's table is partial and in-frame only. The sample lists more than 50,000 clones, about 88% occurring once. Material: peripheral blood mononuclear cells (PBMCs), obtained at baseline. Source of these receptors: a human donor with classical Hodgkin lymphoma. The CDR3 runs from the conserved cysteine through the conserved F or W. The D gene is left open where the match is weak. Clone size appears in some rows only: once, few, many, or a class for an expanded clone.

D: .
J: TRBJ1-3
size: .
V: TRBV19
CDR3: CASSIGSSGNTIYF
DNA: TGTGCCAGTAGTATTGGGAGCTCTGGAAACACCATATATTTT

D: TRBD1
J: TRBJ2-1
size: .
V: TRBV7-2
CDR3: CASSPGTGAHNEQFF
DNA: TGTGCCAGCAGCCCTGGGACAGGGGCCCACAATGAGCAGTTCTTC

D: .
J: TRBJ2-1
size: .
V: TRBV7-3
CDR3: CASSLQRDNEQFF
DNA: TGTGCCAGCAGCTTACAGCGGGACAATGAGCAGTTCTTC

D: TRBD2
J: TRBJ2-7
size: .
V: TRBV6-1
CDR3: CASSDSGFTYEQYF
DNA: TGTGCCAGCAGTGATAGCGGGTTCACCTACGAGCAGTACTTC

D: .
J: TRBJ1-4
size: .
V: TRBV2
CDR3: CASLRDGNEKLFF
DNA: TGTGCCAGCCTCCGGGACGGTAATGAAAAACTGTTTTTT

D: .
J: TRBJ2-5
size: once
V: TRBV6-6
CDR3: CASSPPRAGGRETQYF
DNA: TGTGCCAGCAGCCCCCCCCGCGCCGGGGGTCGAGAGACCCAGTACTTC

D: TRBD1
J: TRBJ2-6
size: .
V: TRBV19
CDR3: CASSILGGTGVAGANVLTF
DNA: TGTGCCAGTAGTATATTGGGAGGGACAGGGGTTGCTGGGGCCAACGTCCTGACTTTC

D: .
J: TRBJ1-1
size: .
V: TRBV6-4
CDR3: CASSDTARTEAFF
DNA: TGTGCCAGCAGTGATACGGCGAGGACTGAAGCTTTCTTT

D: .
J: TRBJ2-7
size: .
V: TRBV4-2
CDR3: CASSQGVVDEQYF
DNA: TGTGCCAGCAGCCAAGGGGTCGTGGACGAGCAGTACTTC

D: TRBD2
J: TRBJ2-1
size: .
V: TRBV6-6
CDR3: CASSVAGLSYNEQFF
DNA: TGTGCCAGCAGTGTAGCGGGACTATCCTACAATGAGCAGTTCTTC

D: TRBD2
J: TRBJ2-4
size: once
V: TRBV6-6
CDR3: CASRDPSGRAGNIQYF
DNA: TGTGCCAGCAGGGACCCTAGCGGGAGGGCCGGGAACATTCAGTACTTC

D: .
J: TRBJ2-7
size: .
V: TRBV4-1
CDR3: CASSLAGSSYEQYF
DNA: TGCGCCAGCAGCCTCGCAGGGAGCTCCTACGAGCAGTACTTC

D: .
J: TRBJ2-7
size: .
V: TRBV10-3
CDR3: CAISTGRDSYEQYF
DNA: TGTGCCATCAGCACGGGACGGGACTCCTACGAGCAGTACTTC

D: .
J: TRBJ2-5
size: .
V: TRBV28
CDR3: CASSFPYSQETQYF
DNA: TGTGCCAGCAGTTTTCCGTATAGCCAAGAGACCCAGTACTTC

D: .
J: TRBJ2-7
size: .
V: TRBV9
CDR3: CASSVGGAESEQYF
DNA: TGTGCCAGCAGCGTAGGGGGGGCAGAAAGCGAGCAGTACTTC

D: .
J: TRBJ2-5
size: .
V: TRBV19
CDR3: CASSIGLGRETQYF
DNA: TGTGCCAGTAGTATAGGGCTGGGCCGGGAGACCCAGTACTTC

D: .
J: TRBJ2-1
size: .
V: TRBV20-1
CDR3: CSASLGEQFF
DNA: TGCAGTGCTAGTCTAGGAGAGCAGTTCTTC

D: TRBD2
J: TRBJ2-7
size: .
V: TRBV5-6
CDR3: CASSLKLLSSGGYEQYF
DNA: TGTGCCAGCAGCTTGAAGTTACTCTCGAGCGGGGGATACGAGCAGTACTTC

D: .
J: TRBJ2-1
size: few
V: TRBV11-2
CDR3: CASSPRFPVFDEQFF
DNA: TGTGCCAGCAGCCCTCGATTCCCGGTATTCGATGAGCAGTTCTTC

D: .
J: TRBJ1-3
size: .
V: TRBV7-9
CDR3: CASRGGNTIYF
DNA: TGTGCCAGCAGGGGAGGAAACACCATATATTTT

D: .
J: TRBJ2-1
size: .
V: TRBV27
CDR3: CASSSGGDSYNEQFF
DNA: TGTGCCAGCAGTTCAGGAGGGGACTCCTACAATGAGCAGTTCTTC

D: .
J: TRBJ1-1
size: few
V: TRBV19
CDR3: CASREAFF
DNA: TGTGCCAGTAGAGAAGCTTTCTTT

D: TRBD2
J: TRBJ2-3
size: .
V: TRBV5-1
CDR3: CASNGGGAQEDTQYF
DNA: TGCGCCAGTAACGGCGGGGGGGCACAGGAAGATACGCAGTATTTT

D: .
J: TRBJ1-4
size: once
V: TRBV15
CDR3: CATTRDYEKLFF
DNA: TGTGCCACCACTCGGGATTATGAAAAACTGTTTTTT

D: TRBD1
J: TRBJ1-5
size: .
V: TRBV6-6
CDR3: CASRGDSYNQPQHF
DNA: TGTGCCAGCAGGGGGGACAGCTACAATCAGCCCCAGCATTTT

D: .
J: TRBJ2-4
size: once
V: TRBV4-2
CDR3: CASSQAGNQYF
DNA: TGTGCCAGCAGCCAAGCGGGCAATCAGTACTTC

D: .
J: TRBJ2-7
size: once
V: TRBV7-9
CDR3: CASSFQQPFYEQYF
DNA: TGTGCCAGCAGCTTTCAGCAACCCTTCTACGAGCAGTACTTC

D: .
J: TRBJ2-1
size: once
V: TRBV11-1
CDR3: CASSLGDQQFF
DNA: TGTGCCAGCAGCTTAGGGGACCAGCAGTTCTTC

D: .
J: TRBJ2-2
size: .
V: TRBV5-1
CDR3: CASSLASISGGELFF
DNA: TGCGCCAGCAGCTTGGCCTCTATTTCCGGCGGGGAGCTGTTTTTT

D: TRBD2
J: TRBJ2-2
size: .
V: TRBV10-3
CDR3: CAISPPGLAGTGELFF
DNA: TGTGCCATCAGTCCACCGGGACTAGCGGGCACCGGGGAGCTGTTTTTT

D: TRBD1
J: TRBJ1-5
size: .
V: TRBV6-1
CDR3: CASRGPGQGNQPQHF
DNA: TGTGCCAGCAGAGGGCCGGGACAGGGAAATCAGCCCCAGCATTTT

D: .
J: TRBJ1-4
size: .
V: TRBV6-6
CDR3: CASRGRINEKLFF
DNA: TGTGCCAGCAGGGGACGGATTAATGAAAAACTGTTTTTT

D: TRBD1
J: TRBJ2-1
size: .
V: TRBV27
CDR3: CASSQDRGGEQFF
DNA: TGTGCCAGCAGTCAGGACAGGGGGGGTGAGCAGTTCTTC

D: TRBD2
J: TRBJ2-3
size: .
V: TRBV5-1
CDR3: CASSLGPSGHPQGTDTQYF
DNA: TGCGCCAGCAGCTTGGGGCCTAGCGGGCACCCCCAAGGTACAGATACGCAGTATTTT

D: .
J: TRBJ1-1
size: .
V: TRBV7-9
CDR3: CASREGGGTEAFF
DNA: TGTGCCAGCAGGGAAGGGGGAGGGACTGAAGCTTTCTTT

D: TRBD1
J: TRBJ1-5
size: .
V: TRBV2
CDR3: CASSSGQVFSNQPQHF
DNA: TGTGCCAGCAGCTCAGGACAGGTCTTTAGCAATCAGCCCCAGCATTTT

D: TRBD2
J: TRBJ2-1
size: .
V: TRBV5-4
CDR3: CASSLGKASGSHEQFF
DNA: TGTGCCAGCAGCTTGGGTAAGGCTAGCGGGAGCCATGAGCAGTTCTTC

D: TRBD1
J: TRBJ1-4
size: .
V: TRBV2
CDR3: CASRDRDYATNEKLFF
DNA: TGTGCCAGCAGGGACAGGGACTATGCAACTAATGAAAAACTGTTTTTT

D: .
J: TRBJ2-1
size: .
V: TRBV7-9
CDR3: CASSLASLWDEQFF
DNA: TGTGCCAGCAGCTTAGCCAGCCTCTGGGATGAGCAGTTCTTC

D: .
J: TRBJ2-7
size: .
V: TRBV5-5
CDR3: CASSLVQGYEQYF
DNA: TGTGCCAGCAGCTTGGTTCAGGGCTACGAGCAGTACTTC

D: .
J: TRBJ2-2
size: .
V: TRBV10-2
CDR3: CASGYRGAGTVTGELFF
DNA: TGCGCCAGCGGATATAGGGGGGCCGGGACAGTTACCGGGGAGCTGTTTTTT

D: .
J: TRBJ2-2
size: .
V: TRBV18
CDR3: CASSPVRTGELFF
DNA: TGTGCCAGCTCACCCGTTCGCACCGGGGAGCTGTTTTTT

D: .
J: TRBJ2-6
size: .
V: TRBV5-1
CDR3: CASSPAEMSGANVLTF
DNA: TGCGCCAGCAGCCCGGCCGAGATGTCAGGGGCCAACGTCCTGACTTTC